The next 29 T cell receptor beta chains were all read from a single sample in a study of human CD8 memory T cell subsets. Scientists made TCR beta libraries using UMI-labeled 5' RACE. TCRdb reprocessed the 5' RACE reads and stores each CDR3 protein as one record, lacking DNA. The data show roughly 5,000 distinct CDR3 sequences, and the top ten clones hold 36%. Sequences were obtained from CD8+ effector memory T cells (TEM) sorted from PBMCs. Noted subset: effector memory CD8 T cells, CCR7- CD45RO+ CD95+. These receptors were taken from a human donor in good health.

This chain connects TRBV7-6 to TRBJ2-7; the TRBD1 assignment by TCRdb is unverifiable without DNA. The CDR3 length is 15 residues. Germline assignment: CDR1 SGHVS and CDR2 FNYEAQ. The CDR3: CASTPPSAAYYEQYF.

V and J are TRBV7-3 and TRBJ2-3. The CDR3 is made up of 15 amino acids. Germline assignment: CDR1 SGHTA and CDR2 FQGTGA. The CDR3 sequence: CASSLAGTTTDTQYF.

The chain uses TRBV14 and TRBJ2-5; with no DNA, the TCRdb D assignment of TRBD1 cannot be verified. Germline V gene data show CDR1 as SGHDN and CDR2 as FVKESK. This CDR3 has 13 residues. This chain's CDR3 is CASRLGDRGTQYF.

This chain joins TRBV20-1 and TRBJ1-1. Germline lookup yields CDR1 DFQATT and CDR2 SNEGSKA (reference sequence). CDR3 length: 14 residues. CDR3 in amino acids: CSARDLDGNAEAFF.

The chain links TRBV7-6 to TRBJ2-7. This CDR3 region has 14 residues. CDR1 is SGHVS and CDR2 is FNYEAQ in the germline V gene. CDR3 sequence reads: CASSLGTASYEQYF.

The CDR3 sequence: CASSTSGNYGYTF. This chain links TRBV28 with TRBJ1-2. Germline V gene sequence: CDR1 MDHEN, CDR2 SYDVKM. The CDR3 has 13 residues.

V gene TRBV27 combines with J gene TRBJ2-7; there is no DNA to check the TCRdb D call of TRBD2. This CDR3 comprises 15 residues. Germline V lookup: CDR1 MNHEY, CDR2 SMNVEV (reference sequence). The CDR3 protein is CASTLSGKASYEQYF.

This clonotype is labeled medium-sized based on frequency. This chain joins TRBV19 and TRBJ2-3; as DNA is missing, the TRBD2 call by TCRdb cannot be tested. The length of the CDR3 is 17 residues. CDR1 is LNHDA and CDR2 is SQIVND in the germline V gene (reference sequence). The CDR3 sequence is CASSIVPAGGLTDTQYF.

The chain joins TRBV3-1 to TRBJ2-2. The CDR3 spans 12 residues. Germline V CDR1 and CDR2: LGHDT, YNNKEL (reference sequence). The CDR3: CASSQGTGELFF.

The chain combines TRBV15 with TRBJ2-2. Germline V gene lookup returns CDR1 LNHNV and CDR2 YYDKDF (reference sequence). This CDR3 has 17 residues. The CDR3 region is CATSRDLGEVNTGELFF.

The chain couples TRBV7-6 to TRBJ2-1; the TCRdb D gene call, TRBD2, has no DNA to confirm it. Germline V lookup: CDR1 SGHVS, CDR2 FNYEAQ. CDR3 length: 14 residues. This CDR3 reads CASSLSYDWEEQFF.

The chain employs TRBV9 and TRBJ2-7; the D call from TCRdb, TRBD1, cannot be confirmed without DNA. Germline CDR1 is SGDLS and CDR2 is YYNGEE. The CDR3 spans 17 residues. CDR3 protein: CASSVSPGTGATYEQYF.

The gene calls are TRBV7-2 and TRBJ2-2. Germline V gives CDR1 SGHTA, CDR2 FQGNSA. CDR3 size: 14 residues. This CDR3 reads CASSLLEWAGELFF.

The rearrangement links TRBV28 to TRBJ2-7; TCRdb gives TRBD1 as the D gene, but with no DNA this cannot be confirmed. The CDR3 is 14 residues long. The germline gives CDR1 MDHEN, CDR2 SYDVKM. The CDR3 protein is CASSEQTGFYEQYF.

The chain links TRBV7-9 to TRBJ2-3. Germline CDR1 reads SEHNR; CDR2 reads FQNEAQ (reference sequence). CDR3 length: 13 residues. CDR3 loop: CASSPTLTDTQYF.

The chain has TRBV28 and TRBJ1-1; TCRdb's D call of TRBD1 is untestable without DNA. The length of the CDR3 is 15 residues. From germline, CDR1 is MDHEN and CDR2 SYDVKM. The chain's CDR3 is CASSFPSEGGRIAFF. The full variable domain, rest sourced from reference TRBV28 and TRBJ1-1, is DVKVTQSSRYLVKRTGEKVFLECVQDMDHENMFWYRQDPGLGLRLIYFSYDVKMKEKGDIPEGYSVSREKKERFSLILESASTNQTSMYLCASSFPSEGGRIAFFGQGTRLTVV.

The chain recombines TRBV4-1 with TRBJ2-7; the D gene TCRdb calls, TRBD2, cannot be checked with no DNA. CDR1 and CDR2 from the germline V gene are MGHRA and YSYEKL. This CDR3 contains 17 residues. The CDR3 sequence is CASSQEPTSGSSYEQYF.

The rearrangement uses TRBV28 and TRBJ1-5. The germline V gene has CDR1 MDHEN and CDR2 SYDVKM. The CDR3 extends over 14 amino acids. This chain's CDR3 is CASSLKYSNQPQHF.

The CDR3 loop reads CSARGVADYEQYF. The rearrangement links TRBV20-1 to TRBJ2-7. Germline V gives CDR1 DFQATT, CDR2 SNEGSKA (reference sequence). CDR3 size: 13 residues.

The chain has TRBV19 and TRBJ1-1. This CDR3 is built from 13 residues. CDR1 is LNHDA, CDR2 SQIVND, per germline (reference sequence). The CDR3 here is CASSMIGNTEAFF.

This chain connects TRBV4-2 to TRBJ2-5; TCRdb selects TRBD1, and the lack of DNA leaves this call unchecked. Germline CDR1 LGHNA, CDR2 YNFKEQ. This CDR3 is 14 amino acids long. The CDR3 here is CASSQGGTAETQYF.

The CDR3 region is CASSFFRDTGELFF. The chain couples TRBV12-3 or TRBV12-4 to TRBJ2-2. The CDR3 has 14 amino acids.

This clonotype is medium-sized (0.01 to 0.1%) by frequency. The chain has TRBV5-4 and TRBJ2-3. This CDR3 has 16 residues. Germline V gene lookup returns CDR1 SGHNT and CDR2 YYREEE (reference sequence). CDR3 sequence reads: CASSLAPGENTDTQYF. Full variable domain (missing parts from reference TRBV5-4 and TRBJ2-3): ETGVTQSPTHLIKTRGQQVTLRCSSQSGHNTVSWYQQALGQGPQFIFQYYREEENGRGNFPPRFSGLQFPNYSSELNVNALELDDSALYLCASSLAPGENTDTQYFGPGTRLTVL.

J is TRBJ2-1 and V is TRBV25-1; TCRdb proposes TRBD1, but this gene call is untestable without DNA. The CDR3 length is 15 residues. CDR1 and CDR2 (germline): MGHDK, SYGVNS. CDR3 amino acids: CASSDGGGDINEQFF.

This clonotype shows up as medium-sized (0.01 to 0.1%) by frequency. The chain couples TRBV28 to TRBJ1-2; the D gene TCRdb calls, TRBD1, cannot be checked with no DNA. The V gene's germline CDR1 is MDHEN and CDR2 SYDVKM. The CDR3 is 16 residues long. The CDR3 is CASSLRDPGTIYGYTF.

The chain couples TRBV18 to TRBJ2-1; TCRdb selects TRBD1, and the lack of DNA leaves this call unchecked. The germline CDR1 and CDR2 sequences are KGHSH and LQKENI. CDR3 size: 13 residues. The CDR3 loop is CASSPDRGNEQFF.

The CDR3 region is CASSFSGNTQYF. J is TRBJ2-3 and V is TRBV12-3 or TRBV12-4; without DNA, the TCRdb call of TRBD1 cannot be checked. This CDR3 spans 12 amino acids.

Considering frequency, this clonotype is medium-sized (0.01 to 0.1%). The gene calls are TRBV7-9 and TRBJ2-7; the D call of TRBD1 rests on TCRdb alone, since no DNA is present to check it. This CDR3 has 12 residues. In germline, CDR1 is SEHNR, CDR2 FQNEAQ (reference sequence). This CDR3 reads CASSPPGDEGYF.

V gene TRBV15 combines with J gene TRBJ2-1; there is no DNA to check the TCRdb D call of TRBD2. The CDR3 runs 14 residues. Germline V gene data show CDR1 as LNHNV and CDR2 as YYDKDF (reference sequence). The CDR3 sequence: CATSRDLADDEQFF.